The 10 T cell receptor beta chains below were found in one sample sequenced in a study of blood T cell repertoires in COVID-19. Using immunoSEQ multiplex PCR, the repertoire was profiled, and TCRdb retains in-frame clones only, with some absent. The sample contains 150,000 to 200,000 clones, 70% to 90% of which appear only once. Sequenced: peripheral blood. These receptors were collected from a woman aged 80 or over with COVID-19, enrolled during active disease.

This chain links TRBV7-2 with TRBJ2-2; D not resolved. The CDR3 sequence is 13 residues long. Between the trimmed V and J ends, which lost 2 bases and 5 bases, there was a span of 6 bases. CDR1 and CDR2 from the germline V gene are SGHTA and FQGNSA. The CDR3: CASSLPSTGELFF. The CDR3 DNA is TGTGCCAGCAGCTTACCCTCGACCGGGGAGCTGTTTTTT.

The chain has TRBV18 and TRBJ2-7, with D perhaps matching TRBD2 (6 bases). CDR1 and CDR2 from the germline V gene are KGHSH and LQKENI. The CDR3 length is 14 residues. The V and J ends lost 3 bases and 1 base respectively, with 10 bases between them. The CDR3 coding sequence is TGTGCCAGCTCACCTCTAGCGCCATCCTACGAGCAGTACTTC. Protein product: CASSPLAPSYEQYF.

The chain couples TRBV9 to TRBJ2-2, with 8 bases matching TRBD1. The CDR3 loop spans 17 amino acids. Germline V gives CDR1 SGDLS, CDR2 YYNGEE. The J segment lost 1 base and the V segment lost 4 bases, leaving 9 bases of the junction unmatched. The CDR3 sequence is CASSSRTGTLNTGELFF. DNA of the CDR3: TGTGCCAGCAGCTCACGGACAGGGACCCTGAACACCGGGGAGCTGTTTTTT.

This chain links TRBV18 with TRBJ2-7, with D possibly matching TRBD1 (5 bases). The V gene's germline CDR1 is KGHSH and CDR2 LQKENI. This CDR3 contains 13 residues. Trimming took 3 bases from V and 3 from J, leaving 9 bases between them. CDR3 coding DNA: TGTGCCAGCTCACCGGGGCCGAACTACGAGCAGTACTTC. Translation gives CASSPGPNYEQYF.

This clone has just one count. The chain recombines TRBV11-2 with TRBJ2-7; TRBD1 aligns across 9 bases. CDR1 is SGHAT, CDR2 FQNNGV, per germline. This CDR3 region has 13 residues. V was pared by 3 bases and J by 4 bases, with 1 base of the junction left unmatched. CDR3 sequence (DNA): TGTGCCAGCAGCTTCGACAGGGGGTACGAGCAGTACTTC. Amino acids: CASSFDRGYEQYF.

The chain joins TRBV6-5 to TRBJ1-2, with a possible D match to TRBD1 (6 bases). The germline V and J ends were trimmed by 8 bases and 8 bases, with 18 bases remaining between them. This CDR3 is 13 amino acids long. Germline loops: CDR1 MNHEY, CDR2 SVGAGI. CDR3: CASLRGGTLGYTF. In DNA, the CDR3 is TGTGCCAGCTTACGGGGGGGCACCTTAGGCTACACCTTC.

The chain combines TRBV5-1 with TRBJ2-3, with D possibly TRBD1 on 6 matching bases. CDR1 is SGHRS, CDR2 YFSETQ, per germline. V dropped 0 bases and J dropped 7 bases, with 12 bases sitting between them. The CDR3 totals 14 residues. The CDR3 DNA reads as TGCGCCAGCAGCTTGGCAGGGGCGGGTTATACGCAGTATTTT. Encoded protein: CASSLAGAGYTQYF.

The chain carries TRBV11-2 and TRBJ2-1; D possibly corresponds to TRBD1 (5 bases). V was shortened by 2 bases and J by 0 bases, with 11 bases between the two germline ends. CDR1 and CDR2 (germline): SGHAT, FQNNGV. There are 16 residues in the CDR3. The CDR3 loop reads CASSLLGASSYNEQFF. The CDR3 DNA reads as TGTGCCAGCAGCTTACTTGGGGCTAGCTCCTACAATGAGCAGTTCTTC.

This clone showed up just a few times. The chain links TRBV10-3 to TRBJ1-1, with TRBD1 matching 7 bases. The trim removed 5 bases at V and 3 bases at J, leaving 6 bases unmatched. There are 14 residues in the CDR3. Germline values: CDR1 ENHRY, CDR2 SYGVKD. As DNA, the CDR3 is TGTGCCATCAGTAAAACAGGGGCCGACACTGAAGCTTTCTTT. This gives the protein CAISKTGADTEAFF.

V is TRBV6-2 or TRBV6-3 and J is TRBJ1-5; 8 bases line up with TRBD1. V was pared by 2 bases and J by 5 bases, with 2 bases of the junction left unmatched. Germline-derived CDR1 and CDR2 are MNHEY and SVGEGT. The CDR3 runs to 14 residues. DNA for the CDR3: TGTGCCAGCAGTTACGTGACAGGGGATCAGCCCCAGCATTTT. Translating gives CASSYVTGDQPQHF.